Shown below are 18 T cell receptor beta chains from a single sample sequenced in a study of T cells after yellow fever vaccination. TCRdb ran MiXCR on the 5' RACE reads and lists one entry per CDR3 protein. The top ten clones hold about 19% of a sample with 20,000 to 25,000 distinct CDR3 sequences, roughly 5.5% of them seen once. The sample consisted of PBMCs, either bulk or a sorted T-cell subset (CD4+, CD8+, memory, or dextramer-sorted; not recorded which), taken roughly 46 days after the first yellow fever vaccination. These receptors all come from a man younger than 30 who received the YFV17D yellow fever vaccine.

This clonotype occurred many times. V gene TRBV20-1 combines with J gene TRBJ2-1; 8 nucleotides align to TRBD2. The junction had 6 bases not matched to a gene; V was cut back by 0 bases and J by 5 bases. The length of the CDR3 is 15 residues. Germline CDR1 is DFQATT and CDR2 is SNEGSKA (reference sequence). CDR3 nucleotides: TGCAGTGCTAGAGAGACGGGGGGGAGGGACAATGAGCAGTTCTTC. Protein product: CSARETGGRDNEQFF.

This clonotype was seen many times. This chain links TRBV4-3 with TRBJ2-7; TRBD2 matches 7 bases. Germline V CDR1 and CDR2: LGHNA, YSLEER. The CDR3 spans 16 residues. After removal of 0 bases from V and 7 bases from J, the junction contained 12 bases not matched to a gene. The CDR3 reads CASSQDRSGLVREQYF. The DNA of the CDR3 is TGCGCCAGCAGCCAAGATCGATCTGGACTAGTTAGGGAGCAGTACTTC.

This clonotype was detected many times. The chain couples TRBV3-1 to TRBJ2-7; no clear D gene. Germline V CDR1 and CDR2: LGHDT, YNNKEL (reference sequence). The length of the CDR3 is 13 residues. V lost 1 base to trimming and J lost 7 bases, with 11 bases between them. The chain's CDR3 is CASSQGLVGEQYV. CDR3 sequence (DNA): TGTGCCAGCAGCCAAGGCCTGGTGGGGGAGCAGTACGTC.

The CDR3 DNA follows: TGCAGTGCTAATGGGGGGGGAGAGACCCAGTACTTC. Translated, it gives CSANGGGETQYF. The rearrangement uses TRBV20-1 and TRBJ2-5, with 7 bases lining up with TRBD2. The V gene's germline CDR1 is DFQATT and CDR2 SNEGSKA (reference sequence). Trimming at V came to 4 bases and at J to 4 bases, leaving 3 bases not matched to a gene. The CDR3 is 12 residues long.

This clonotype was seen many times. The rearrangement joins TRBV7-2 to TRBJ2-2, with 10 bases matching TRBD2. Trimming removed 5 bases from V and 3 bases from J; junction bases left unmatched: 9. Germline V gene sequence: CDR1 SGHTA, CDR2 FQGNSA. The CDR3 spans 17 residues. The CDR3 DNA reads TGTGCCAGCAGCCGAGAGCGCAGCGGGGGGGACACCGGGGAGCTGTTTTTT. Residues: CASSRERSGGDTGELFF.

This clonotype was seen many times. The chain joins TRBV19 to TRBJ2-5, with D hard to call. V gave up 3 bases and J gave up 2 bases, with 10 bases separating them. Germline CDR1 is LNHDA and CDR2 is SQIVND (reference sequence). The CDR3 sequence is 14 residues long. DNA of the CDR3: TGTGCCAGTAGTATTTCTCGGCAGCAAGAGACCCAGTACTTC. Translated: CASSISRQQETQYF.

This clonotype has ten or more counts. The chain links TRBV24-1 to TRBJ2-4; tentatively, D is TRBD1 (6 bases). The CDR3 consists of 12 residues. Trimming took off 7 bases at V and 7 bases at J, with 10 bases between the two ends. From germline, CDR1 is KGHDR and CDR2 SFDVKD. CDR3 bases: TGTGCCACCAGCATAACAGGGAACATTCAGTACTTC. Translated, it gives CATSITGNIQYF.

This clonotype has ten or more counts. The J gene is TRBJ2-5, the V gene TRBV3-1; D is ambiguous. CDR1 is LGHDT, CDR2 YNNKEL, per germline (reference sequence). V lost 4 bases, J lost 5 bases, and 14 bases lay in between. The CDR3 covers 14 residues. CDR3 residues: CASSRWQDGETQYF. CDR3 in DNA: TGTGCCAGCAGCCGTTGGCAGGACGGGGAGACCCAGTACTTC.

The V call is TRBV15, the J call TRBJ2-5, with TRBD2 as a possible D gene (7 bases). This CDR3 has 18 amino acids. V gave up 1 base and J gave up 3 bases, with 21 bases separating them. Looked up from germline, CDR1 is LNHNV and CDR2 is YYDKDF (reference sequence). CDR3 DNA sequence: TGTGCCACCAGCAGAGGCTTACTCGCGCGGGGGCCAGAAGAGACCCAGTACTTC. This gives the protein CATSRGLLARGPEETQYF. Full variable domain (missing parts from reference TRBV15 and TRBJ2-5): DAMVIQNPRYQVTQFGKPVTLSCSQTLNHNVMYWYQQKSSQAPKLLFHYYDKDFNNEADTPDNFQSRRPNTSFCFLDIRSPGLGDTAMYLCATSRGLLARGPEETQYFGPGTRLLVL.

In regard to this clonotype: A much larger clone lies one base from this, so it may be a read error. The rearrangement joins TRBV5-4 to TRBJ2-3; D call uncertain. CDR3 length: 14 amino acids. Germline assignment: CDR1 SGHNT and CDR2 YYREEE (reference sequence). V dropped 6 bases and J dropped 4 bases, with 15 bases sitting between them. CDR3 sequence reads: CASTLIQAADTQYF. In DNA, the CDR3 is TGTGCCAGCACCCTAATCCAGGCAGCAGATACGCAGTATTTT.

The rearrangement links TRBV18 to TRBJ1-1, with 8 bases aligning to TRBD1. From germline, CDR1 is KGHSH and CDR2 LQKENI. The CDR3 is 13 amino acids. The junction had 1 base not matched to a gene; V was cut back by 4 bases and J by 3 bases. CDR3 sequence (DNA): TGTGCCAGCTCACGGGACAGGTACACTGAAGCTTTCTTT. Protein: CASSRDRYTEAFF.

In its sample, this clonotype was seen many times. The chain links TRBV6-2 or TRBV6-3 to TRBJ2-1; D remains unclear. The CDR3 covers 12 residues. Germline V gene lookup returns CDR1 MNHEY and CDR2 SVGEGT. Trimming stripped 0 bases from V and 6 bases from J, with 3 bases between. CDR3 residues: CASSYSRNEQFF. The CDR3 DNA follows: TGTGCCAGCAGTTACTCCCGCAATGAGCAGTTCTTC.

This clonotype was counted ten times or more. The J gene is TRBJ1-2, the V gene TRBV2; D remains unclear. CDR3 length: 15 amino acids. CDR1 SNHLY and CDR2 FYNNEI come from the germline V gene. Trimming stripped 0 bases from V and 2 bases from J, with 10 bases between. The DNA of the CDR3 is TGTGCCAGCAGTGAAGCGTCGGGCAGAAACTATGGCTACACCTTC. Translation: CASSEASGRNYGYTF.

This clonotype was recorded many times. The gene calls are TRBV19 and TRBJ1-5; 7 positions match TRBD1. This CDR3 has 14 residues. Germline V gives CDR1 LNHDA, CDR2 SQIVND (reference sequence). Trimming at V came to 7 bases and at J to 9 bases, leaving 12 bases not matched to a gene. The CDR3 sequence is CASTPGQAGGPQHF. CDR3 coding DNA: TGTGCCAGTACCCCCGGACAGGCCGGGGGGCCCCAGCATTTT.

At least ten counts were recorded for this clonotype. The rearrangement links TRBV25-1 to TRBJ1-4; the D is unclear. The CDR3 is 10 residues long. V was clipped by 3 bases and J by 7 bases, with 0 bases between them. Germline V lookup: CDR1 MGHDK, CDR2 SYGVNS. The DNA for the CDR3 is TGTGCCAGCAGTGATGAAAAACTGTTTTTT. This codes for CASSDEKLFF.

This clonotype was seen repeatedly, ten times or more. The chain uses TRBV2 and TRBJ1-1, with D perhaps TRBD1 (5 bases). CDR1 SNHLY and CDR2 FYNNEI come from the germline V gene. CDR3 length: 14 residues. V lost 3 bases, J lost 2 bases, and 10 bases lay in between. The CDR3 DNA reads TGTGCCAGCAGTGAGGGACGGTCAAACACTGAAGCTTTCTTT. It encodes CASSEGRSNTEAFF.

At least ten counts were recorded for this clonotype. This chain joins TRBV6-2 or TRBV6-3 and TRBJ2-1; D ambiguous. With 7 bases removed from V and 2 bases from J, the gap between germline ends came to 9 bases. The CDR3 extends over 13 amino acids. Germline V gene lookup returns CDR1 MNHEY and CDR2 SVGEGT. This CDR3 reads CASKPAAYNEQFF. The CDR3 region has the DNA TGTGCCAGCAAGCCCGCGGCCTACAATGAGCAGTTCTTC.

This clonotype was recorded at least ten times. The chain is built from TRBV7-2 and TRBJ2-2; TRBD2 aligns across 11 bases. The CDR3 covers 15 residues. Trimming at V came to 5 bases and at J to 6 bases, leaving 5 bases not matched to a gene. Germline assignment: CDR1 SGHTA and CDR2 FQGNSA. Written as DNA, the CDR3 is TGTGCCAGCAGCCATACTAGCGGGGGCGCCGGGGAGCTGTTTTTT. This encodes CASSHTSGGAGELFF.